The next 18 T cell receptor beta chains were all read from a single sample in a study of CD8 T cells in ankylosing spondylitis. TCRdb independently ran MiXCR on the 5' RACE reads; one entry per CDR3 protein. The table lists around 23,000 distinct CDR3 sequences, around 16% of them singletons, with under 30% in the top ten. Sequenced material: blood. The receptors here all came from a male donor with ankylosing spondylitis or in good health (not recorded which).

CDR3 nucleotides: TGCAGCGTCCGACAGCAACTAGCCAAAAACATTCAGTACTTC. Its translation is CSVRQQLAKNIQYF. V and J are TRBV29-1 and TRBJ2-4, with D possibly matching TRBD1 (5 bases). The CDR3 spans 14 residues. Germline CDR1 is SQVTM and CDR2 is ANQGSEA. Trimming pared 6 bases from V and 0 bases from J, leaving 12 bases between.

This clonotype occurred many times. This rearrangement joins TRBV7-2 to TRBJ2-7; unclear D gene. V gave up 5 bases and J gave up 1 base, with 3 bases separating them. The CDR3 is made up of 11 amino acids. Looked up from germline, CDR1 is SGHTA and CDR2 is FQGNSA. The CDR3 here is CASSPSYEQYF. The CDR3 coding sequence is TGTGCCAGCAGCCCTTCCTACGAGCAGTACTTC.

The CDR3 nucleotides read TGTGCCAGCAGCTTTAACGATGAGCAGTTCTTC. Its translation: CASSFNDEQFF. The chain carries TRBV11-2 and TRBJ2-1; D remains ambiguous. The CDR3 is 11 amino acids. Germline CDR1 reads SGHAT; CDR2 reads FQNNGV. Trimming took 3 bases from V and 8 from J, leaving 5 bases between them.

This clonotype was counted a few times. The rearrangement uses TRBV27 and TRBJ1-4, with D possibly being TRBD1 (5 bases). CDR3 length: 16 amino acids. The V gene lost 4 bases and the J gene lost 0 bases, with 12 bases spanning the gap. Germline CDR1 is MNHEY and CDR2 is SMNVEV (reference sequence). CDR3 coding DNA: TGTGCCAGCAGTTACTCGACAGCCCCAACTAATGAAAAACTGTTTTTT. Protein sequence: CASSYSTAPTNEKLFF.

This clonotype was observed at least ten times. The rearrangement links TRBV29-1 to TRBJ2-5, with 9 bases identical to TRBD1. The germline V gene has CDR1 SQVTM and CDR2 ANQGSEA. This CDR3 region has 14 residues. V lost 3 bases to trimming and J lost 4 bases; unmatched junction nucleotides: 6. The CDR3 is CSVDPGQGVETQYF. The CDR3, as DNA: TGCAGCGTTGACCCGGGACAGGGTGTAGAGACCCAGTACTTC.

The CDR3 coding sequence is TGTGCCATCAGTGAGGAAGGTGGGAATCAGCCCCAGCATTTT. Encoded protein: CAISEEGGNQPQHF. This rearrangement joins TRBV10-3 to TRBJ1-5; the D is unclear. Germline lookup yields CDR1 ENHRY and CDR2 SYGVKD. The CDR3 has 14 amino acids. V dropped 2 bases and J dropped 4 bases, with 9 bases sitting between them.

This clonotype was detected only a few times. The chain is built from TRBV20-1 and TRBJ2-1; perhaps D is TRBD1 or TRBD2 (5 bases each). CDR1 and CDR2 (germline): DFQATT, SNEGSKA (reference sequence). The CDR3 sequence is 14 residues long. Trimming shortened V by 5 bases and J by 0 bases, and 11 bases separated the two germline ends. CDR3 region: CSAWDPSSYNEQFF. CDR3 coding DNA: TGCAGTGCTTGGGACCCCAGCTCCTACAATGAGCAGTTCTTC.

This clonotype was counted a few times. The genes are TRBV7-9 and TRBJ2-1; D gene ambiguous. Trimming shortened V by 5 bases and J by 4 bases, and 15 bases separated the two germline ends. Germline CDR1 and CDR2: SEHNR and FQNEAQ (reference sequence). The CDR3 runs 15 residues. CDR3 in amino acids: CASSPSEGLYNEQFF. DNA of the CDR3: TGTGCCAGCAGCCCGAGCGAAGGTCTTTACAATGAGCAGTTCTTC.

The chain uses TRBV20-1 and TRBJ1-1, with 8 nucleotides matching TRBD1. The CDR3 is made up of 14 amino acids. Germline V CDR1 and CDR2: DFQATT, SNEGSKA (reference sequence). J lost 5 bases, V lost 1 base, and 6 bases had no gene match. The chain's CDR3 is CSARVRRGLTEAFF. The CDR3, as DNA: TGCAGTGCTAGAGTCCGCAGGGGGCTGACTGAAGCTTTCTTT.

At least ten counts were recorded for this clonotype. V is TRBV5-1 and J is TRBJ1-1, with TRBD1 identical over 8 bases. This CDR3 region has 17 residues. Unmatched junction bases numbered 10, after V lost 0 bases and J lost 3 bases. Per the germline V gene, CDR1 is SGHRS and CDR2 is YFSETQ. CDR3 coding DNA: TGCGCCAGCAGCTTGGCCTCAGGGGGCGCCTCGGACACTGAAGCTTTCTTT. The encoded protein is CASSLASGGASDTEAFF.

The chain uses TRBV11-2 and TRBJ2-1, with D perhaps given as TRBD1 or TRBD2 (5 bases each). Trimming removed 6 bases from V and 8 bases from J, with 23 bases in between. Germline V lookup: CDR1 SGHAT, CDR2 FQNNGV. The CDR3 has 16 amino acids. CDR3 sequence reads: CASSNTPRRGWHEQFF. DNA for the CDR3: TGTGCCAGCAGTAATACGCCCAGACGGGGCTGGCATGAGCAGTTCTTC.

This clonotype occurred a few times. The chain employs TRBV6-2 or TRBV6-3 and TRBJ1-1; 7 bases map to TRBD1. Germline CDR1 is MNHEY and CDR2 is SVGEGT. Trimming cost V 6 bases and J 6 bases; bases outside gene matches: 22. This CDR3 is 18 amino acids long. CDR3 DNA sequence: TGTGCCAGCAGGTCCACCCCAAGACAGGGTTGGTCGGTTTCTGAAGCTTTCTTT. It codes for CASRSTPRQGWSVSEAFF.

This clonotype was seen many times. The chain employs TRBV20-1 and TRBJ2-1, with 10 bases matching TRBD2. V gave up 0 bases and J gave up 6 bases; unmatched junction bases: 5. Germline-derived CDR1 and CDR2 are DFQATT and SNEGSKA (reference sequence). This CDR3 has 15 residues. The CDR3 protein is CSARDPASGGNEQFF. Written as DNA, the CDR3 is TGCAGTGCTAGAGATCCCGCTAGCGGGGGCAATGAGCAGTTCTTC.

This clonotype came up a few times. The V call is TRBV2, the J call TRBJ1-2; the match to TRBD1 covers 7 bases. This CDR3 region has 14 residues. The V gene end was trimmed by 5 bases and the J gene end by 3 bases; junction bases not matched to a gene: 6. Looked up from germline, CDR1 is SNHLY and CDR2 is FYNNEI. CDR3 DNA sequence: TGTGCCAGCAGTTGGAACAGGGGTGACTATGGCTACACCTTC. Amino acid sequence: CASSWNRGDYGYTF.

This clonotype was counted at least ten times. CDR3 coding DNA: TGCAGTGCTAGAACGGAGTCGAAAAAACTGTTTTTT. Residues: CSARTESKKLFF. The V and J genes are TRBV20-1 and TRBJ1-4; D remains ambiguous. CDR1 and CDR2 from the germline V gene are DFQATT and SNEGSKA (reference sequence). V was trimmed by 2 bases and J by 9 bases, leaving 10 bases between them. There are 12 residues in the CDR3.

CDR3 in DNA: TGCAGTGCTAGCCGGCGCACTAATGAAAAACTGTTTTTT. It codes for CSASRRTNEKLFF. The chain employs TRBV20-1 and TRBJ1-4; no reliable D call. Trimming pared 3 bases from V and 2 bases from J, leaving 7 bases between. There are 13 residues in the CDR3. CDR1 and CDR2 (germline): DFQATT, SNEGSKA (reference sequence).

As DNA, the CDR3 is TGTGCCAGCAGCGCGGGAGCCTGGTATGAGCAGTTCTTC. Protein product: CASSAGAWYEQFF. V and J are TRBV11-1 and TRBJ2-1, with TRBD2 matching 7 bases. Germline V gives CDR1 SGHAT, CDR2 FQDESV (reference sequence). V was pared by 5 bases and J by 8 bases, with 6 bases of the junction left unmatched. This CDR3 is built from 13 residues.

This clonotype appeared many times. This chain joins TRBV12-3 or TRBV12-4 and TRBJ1-3; the D is unclear. With 3 bases removed from V and 4 bases from J, the gap between germline ends came to 10 bases. This CDR3 comprises 14 residues. The chain's CDR3 is CASSLNPTGNTIYF. The CDR3 nucleotides are TGTGCCAGCAGTTTGAACCCAACGGGAAACACCATATATTTT.